Reported below is one T cell receptor (beta chain). The assay was immunoSEQ multiplex PCR, and TCRdb's table has in-frame clones only and misses some. The sample lists just under 65,000 clones; about 91% were seen once. This record comes from a study of PD-1 blockade in mismatch repair-deficient tumors. V gave up 5 bases and J gave up 0 bases, with 14 bases separating them. The CDR3 covers 15 residues. CDR1 and CDR2 (germline): SEHNR, FQNEAQ (reference sequence). This TCR derives from an adult with mismatch repair-deficient cancer. V is TRBV7-9 and J is TRBJ2-7, with D possibly TRBD1 on 6 matching bases. The sample here was peripheral blood, taken 52 weeks after starting pembrolizumab. The CDR3 spells CASSPSGRGSYEQYF. CDR3 nucleotides: TGTGCCAGCAGCCCCTCGGGCAGGGGCTCCTACGAGCAGTACTTC.